A single T cell receptor beta chain is shown here with its context. Its antigen is undetermined. This sample is drawn from a study of T cell responses to AZD1222 COVID-19 vaccine. Study-wide results and limits: Most donors were white British, females outnumbered males, and clonal diversity was possibly underestimated. In the spike-specific TCR repertoire, nearly half reportedly target unmutated variant regions. CD4 TCRs linked to vaccination spanned spike, dominating at 160-218 and 743-854. Baseline seropositivity characterized only 5 to 7 AZD1222 recipients.

Clones were sequenced by immunoSEQ multiplex PCR, and TCRdb holds only the in-frame ones, with some missing. The sample has approximately 150,000 clones, more than 70% seen once. The CDR3 loop spans 16 amino acids. Germline lookup yields CDR1 MNHNS and CDR2 SASEGT. V was clipped by 4 bases and J by 4 bases; unmatched bases: 5. The clonotype originates from an adult in good health. The genes are TRBV6-1 and TRBJ2-3; 13 bases are a match to TRBD2. The material was peripheral blood, obtained on day 0 of AZD1222 vaccination. This CDR3 reads CASSATSGRAADTQYF. The CDR3 DNA reads TGTGCCAGCAGTGCCACTAGCGGGAGGGCGGCAGATACGCAGTATTTT.